Sequencing of this TCR beta chain was carried out in a study of cytomegalovirus exposure and HLA in healthy donors. The study ran its PCR with 60 Vbeta and 13 Jbeta primers. Sequencing was performed with immunoSEQ multiplex PCR; in TCRdb, only in-frame clones are kept and a portion is missing. The sample carries approximately 130,000 clones, approximately 9% recorded once. Germline V gives CDR1 MNHNY, CDR2 SVGAGI (reference sequence). V dropped 2 bases and J dropped 8; count of bases not matched to a gene: 7. The CDR3 extends over 15 amino acids. The chain links TRBV6-6 to TRBJ2-2, with TRBD1 identical over 8 bases. Sequenced: PBMCs. The source is a middle-aged woman in good health and CMV-seropositive. The CDR3 nucleotides read TGTGCCAGCAGTTACAGTCAGGGGGCTGGAGGGGAGCTGTTTTTT. Amino acids: CASSYSQGAGGELFF.